A selection of T cell receptor beta chains follows, all from one sample in a study of post-analysis software for immune sequencing data. TCRdb ran MiXCR on the PCR reads and lists one entry per CDR3 protein. The top ten hold 4% to 5.5% of the sample, which has hundreds of thousands of distinct CDR3 sequences, roughly 50% seen once. Sample: blood. Receptors were obtained from a girl aged 10 to 17 with multiple sclerosis. The CDR3 runs from the conserved cysteine through the conserved F or W. The D gene is left open where the match is weak. The size of a clone is reported for some rows only, either as once, few or many, or as a class for expanded clones.

v_gene: TRBV6-6; d_gene: NA; j_gene: TRBJ2-5; abundance: many; CDR3aa: CASLQRGRQETQYF; CDR3nt: TGTGCCAGCCTCCAGAGGGGCCGTCAAGAGACCCAGTACTTC
v_gene: TRBV4-1; d_gene: TRBD2; j_gene: TRBJ2-1; abundance: NA; CDR3aa: CASSGGVPYNEQFF; CDR3nt: TGCGCCAGCAGCGGGGGGGTGCCCTACAATGAGCAGTTCTTC
v_gene: TRBV6-6; d_gene: TRBD2; j_gene: TRBJ2-3; abundance: few; CDR3aa: CASGYSRLAGTTDTQYF; CDR3nt: TGTGCCAGCGGTTACTCCCGATTAGCGGGGACCACAGATACGCAGTATTTT
v_gene: TRBV29-1; d_gene: NA; j_gene: TRBJ1-6; abundance: few; CDR3aa: CTAVNSPLHF; CDR3nt: TGCACCGCAGTGAATTCACCCCTCCACTTT
v_gene: TRBV29-1; d_gene: NA; j_gene: TRBJ2-3; abundance: few; CDR3aa: CSVAGRVADTQYF; CDR3nt: TGCAGCGTTGCGGGCAGGGTGGCAGATACGCAGTATTTT
v_gene: TRBV3-1; d_gene: NA; j_gene: TRBJ2-5; abundance: NA; CDR3aa: CASRGPREQYF; CDR3nt: TGTGCCAGCAGGGGTCCCAGAGAGCAGTACTTC
v_gene: TRBV6-1; d_gene: NA; j_gene: TRBJ2-5; abundance: NA; CDR3aa: CASSLQGGVQETQYF; CDR3nt: TGTGCCAGCAGTCTCCAGGGGGGGGTCCAAGAGACCCAGTACTTC
v_gene: TRBV5-1; d_gene: TRBD2; j_gene: TRBJ2-1; abundance: NA; CDR3aa: CASSQGSGLAGLYNEQFF; CDR3nt: TGCGCCAGCAGCCAGGGGTCCGGACTAGCGGGATTATACAATGAGCAGTTCTTC
v_gene: TRBV2; d_gene: NA; j_gene: TRBJ2-7; abundance: NA; CDR3aa: CASSEAAVYEQYF; CDR3nt: TGTGCCAGCAGTGAAGCTGCGGTCTACGAGCAGTACTTC
v_gene: TRBV29-1; d_gene: NA; j_gene: TRBJ2-7; abundance: few; CDR3aa: CSAGGGGGGYEQYF; CDR3nt: TGCAGCGCCGGCGGCGGGGGAGGGGGCTACGAGCAGTACTTC
v_gene: TRBV10-2; d_gene: TRBD2; j_gene: TRBJ2-7; abundance: few; CDR3aa: CASGIVGLAGAKAYEQYF; CDR3nt: TGCGCCAGCGGTATCGTAGGACTAGCGGGAGCTAAAGCCTACGAGCAGTACTTC
v_gene: TRBV5-1; d_gene: TRBD2; j_gene: TRBJ2-1; abundance: NA; CDR3aa: CASSPSGLAGGEQFF; CDR3nt: TGCGCCAGCAGCCCCTCGGGACTAGCGGGGGGAGAGCAGTTCTTC
v_gene: TRBV29-1; d_gene: TRBD1; j_gene: TRBJ2-1; abundance: NA; CDR3aa: CSVEDLRGQGEDEQFF; CDR3nt: TGCAGCGTTGAAGATCTTCGGGGACAGGGGGAAGATGAGCAGTTCTTC
v_gene: TRBV7-8; d_gene: TRBD2; j_gene: TRBJ2-1; abundance: NA; CDR3aa: CASSLDRLAGNYNEQFF; CDR3nt: TGTGCCAGCAGCTTAGACCGCCTAGCGGGGAACTACAATGAGCAGTTCTTC
v_gene: TRBV4-2; d_gene: NA; j_gene: TRBJ2-5; abundance: NA; CDR3aa: CASSQGLGGQETQYF; CDR3nt: TGTGCCAGCAGCCAAGGCCTCGGAGGCCAAGAGACCCAGTACTTC
v_gene: TRBV20-1; d_gene: TRBD1; j_gene: TRBJ2-7; abundance: NA; CDR3aa: CSARDRGGTDYEQYF; CDR3nt: TGCAGTGCTAGAGATCGAGGGGGCACCGACTACGAGCAGTACTTC
v_gene: TRBV7-6; d_gene: NA; j_gene: TRBJ2-7; abundance: NA; CDR3aa: CASSLGGMQQYF; CDR3nt: TGTGCCAGCAGCTTAGGGGGTATGCAGCAGTACTTC
v_gene: TRBV20-1; d_gene: TRBD1; j_gene: TRBJ1-4; abundance: few; CDR3aa: CSAGEVGTGWRTNEKLFF; CDR3nt: TGCAGTGCTGGAGAGGTGGGGACAGGGTGGCGAACTAATGAAAAACTGTTTTTT
v_gene: TRBV5-1; d_gene: TRBD1; j_gene: TRBJ2-1; abundance: NA; CDR3aa: CASSLVAGGSLSYNEQFF; CDR3nt: TGCGCCAGCAGCTTGGTGGCAGGGGGCTCCCTCTCCTACAATGAGCAGTTCTTC
v_gene: TRBV5-1; d_gene: NA; j_gene: TRBJ1-2; abundance: few; CDR3aa: CATQDGGGYGYTF; CDR3nt: TGCGCCACCCAGGACGGGGGAGGCTATGGCTACACCTTC
v_gene: TRBV7-9; d_gene: NA; j_gene: TRBJ2-1; abundance: NA; CDR3aa: CASSLREGVNEQFF; CDR3nt: TGTGCCAGCAGCTTACGAGAGGGGGTCAATGAGCAGTTCTTC
v_gene: TRBV10-2; d_gene: TRBD1; j_gene: TRBJ2-1; abundance: NA; CDR3aa: CASRDRGGNEQFF; CDR3nt: TGCGCCAGCCGGGACAGGGGCGGCAATGAGCAGTTCTTC
v_gene: TRBV27; d_gene: TRBD1; j_gene: TRBJ2-1; abundance: NA; CDR3aa: CASSLGDRGRVSNNEQFF; CDR3nt: TGTGCCAGCAGTTTAGGGGACAGGGGACGGGTATCTAACAATGAGCAGTTCTTC